The present T cell receptor beta chain was sequenced within a study of OX40 agonist ivuxolimab in advanced cancers. Trimming cost V 4 bases and J 4 bases, with 16 bases left between them. Germline lookup yields CDR1 LNHDA and CDR2 SQIVND (reference sequence). This CDR3 contains 15 residues. This clone was found a few times. Produced via immunoSEQ multiplex PCR; TCRdb's table is partial and in-frame only. The sample lists tens of thousands of clones, approximately 92% occurring once. The clonotype originates from an adult with an advanced solid tumor such as melanoma, head and neck, liver or kidney cancer. The input for sequencing was CD4+ or CD8+ T cells sorted from blood, taken in a trial of the OX40 agonist ivuxolimab. V gene TRBV19 combines with J gene TRBJ1-2; maybe TRBD1 (6 bases). The CDR3 DNA sequence: TGTGCCAGTAGTACTGATAAACAGGGCTCCTATGGCTACACCTTC. Amino acid sequence: CASSTDKQGSYGYTF. The full variable domain, with the rest looked up from reference TRBV19 and TRBJ1-2, is DGGITQSPKYLFRKEGQNVTLSCEQNLNHDAMYWYRQDPGQGLRLIYYSQIVNDFQKGDIAEGYSVSREKKESFPLTVTSAQKNPTAFYLCASSTDKQGSYGYTFGSGTRLTVV.